These T cell receptor beta chains were read from a single sample in a study of T-cell memory formation after mild COVID-19. TCRdb used MiXCR to reprocess the 5' RACE reads, holding one entry per CDR3 protein. The sample contains approximately 400,000 distinct CDR3 sequences, around 17% of which appear only once. Material: PBMCs or a T cell subset sorted from them (not recorded which). Every receptor here comes from a young man who had mild COVID-19 (a few samples of this study predate the infection). Cell type and time point are not known. Both conserved end residues are part of each CDR3. D genes are given only for firm matches. Size values are once, few and many counts, or a class for expanded clones, and some rows have none.

clone_size: NA; j_call: TRBJ2-5; d_call: NA; v_call: TRBV5-5; cdr3_nt: TGTGCCAGCAGCTCTTCAGGTCTTGCACCTATAGTCGGAGAGACCCAGTACTTC; cdr3_aa: CASSSSGLAPIVGETQYF
clone_size: few; j_call: TRBJ2-4; d_call: TRBD1; v_call: TRBV7-9; cdr3_nt: TGTGCCAGCACCGACAGGGGGCCCTCAAACATTCAGTACTTC; cdr3_aa: CASTDRGPSNIQYF
clone_size: few; j_call: TRBJ2-1; d_call: TRBD1; v_call: TRBV7-2; cdr3_nt: TGTGCCAGCAGCTCGACAGGGGCCCACAATGAGCAGTTCTTC; cdr3_aa: CASSSTGAHNEQFF
clone_size: few; j_call: TRBJ1-1; d_call: NA; v_call: TRBV9; cdr3_nt: TGTGCCAGCAGCGTAGAGGGACGGGCGAACACTGAAGCTTTCTTT; cdr3_aa: CASSVEGRANTEAFF
clone_size: NA; j_call: TRBJ1-1; d_call: NA; v_call: TRBV7-8; cdr3_nt: TGTGCCAGCAGCTTATCGATCTCCAACACTGAAGCTTTCTTT; cdr3_aa: CASSLSISNTEAFF
clone_size: NA; j_call: TRBJ1-1; d_call: NA; v_call: TRBV6-2/TRBV6-3; cdr3_nt: TGTGCCAGCAGACCAGTTCCAGGGACTGAAGCTTTCTTT; cdr3_aa: CASRPVPGTEAFF
clone_size: few; j_call: TRBJ2-3; d_call: TRBD2; v_call: TRBV7-8; cdr3_nt: TGTGCCAGCAGCCCGGGGACTAGCGGGGGGGGTGTAGATACGCAGTATTTT; cdr3_aa: CASSPGTSGGGVDTQYF
clone_size: few; j_call: TRBJ2-3; d_call: NA; v_call: TRBV7-3; cdr3_nt: TGTGCTTCGGGGCTCTCCGTTTCAGATACGCAGTATTTT; cdr3_aa: CASGLSVSDTQYF
clone_size: NA; j_call: TRBJ2-7; d_call: TRBD1; v_call: TRBV5-1; cdr3_nt: TGCGCCAGCGCCGACAGGGCCTACGAGCAGTACTTC; cdr3_aa: CASADRAYEQYF
clone_size: few; j_call: TRBJ2-3; d_call: TRBD2; v_call: TRBV20-1; cdr3_nt: TGCAGTGCTACGTCGGTTAGCGGGGGAGCAGATACGCAGTATTTT; cdr3_aa: CSATSVSGGADTQYF
clone_size: NA; j_call: TRBJ1-1; d_call: NA; v_call: TRBV5-1; cdr3_nt: TGCGCCAGCAGCTACCGTGGGGGGACCACTGAAGCTTTCTTT; cdr3_aa: CASSYRGGTTEAFF
clone_size: NA; j_call: TRBJ2-5; d_call: NA; v_call: TRBV15; cdr3_nt: TGTGCCACCAGCAGGGCAGTCCGGAGGCAAGAGACCCAGTACTTC; cdr3_aa: CATSRAVRRQETQYF
clone_size: NA; j_call: TRBJ2-3; d_call: NA; v_call: TRBV14; cdr3_nt: TGTGCCAGCAGGCCAACCGGACTCCCAGCTACGCAGTATTTT; cdr3_aa: CASRPTGLPATQYF
clone_size: NA; j_call: TRBJ2-6; d_call: NA; v_call: TRBV12-3/TRBV12-4; cdr3_nt: TGTGCCAGCATCCCGGGCAAAGAAGGCTCTGGGGCCAACGTCCTGACTTTC; cdr3_aa: CASIPGKEGSGANVLTF
clone_size: NA; j_call: TRBJ2-5; d_call: TRBD1; v_call: TRBV7-8; cdr3_nt: TGTGCCAGCAGCTTAGCCGGCAGGGGGCAAAAAGAGACCCAGTACTTC; cdr3_aa: CASSLAGRGQKETQYF
clone_size: NA; j_call: TRBJ1-1; d_call: NA; v_call: TRBV27; cdr3_nt: TGTGCCAGCAGTCCCCACAATGACCCTGAAGCTTTCTTT; cdr3_aa: CASSPHNDPEAFF
clone_size: NA; j_call: TRBJ1-6; d_call: NA; v_call: TRBV2; cdr3_nt: TGTGCCAGCAGTGACTTCCCCTCCTCTTCACCCCTCCACTTT; cdr3_aa: CASSDFPSSSPLHF
clone_size: NA; j_call: TRBJ1-2; d_call: NA; v_call: TRBV5-1; cdr3_nt: TGCGCCAGCAGCTTGGCCTTAGGGGGTTCCGTGGAAGGCTACACCTTC; cdr3_aa: CASSLALGGSVEGYTF
clone_size: NA; j_call: TRBJ2-1; d_call: NA; v_call: TRBV11-2; cdr3_nt: TGTGCCAGCAGCTCGCTGACTAGTGGGTACAATGAGCAGTTCTTC; cdr3_aa: CASSSLTSGYNEQFF
clone_size: NA; j_call: TRBJ2-7; d_call: NA; v_call: TRBV18; cdr3_nt: TGTGCCAGCTCACCACGGGCGGGAATCGACTCCTACGAGCAGTACTTC; cdr3_aa: CASSPRAGIDSYEQYF
clone_size: NA; j_call: TRBJ2-5; d_call: NA; v_call: TRBV6-5; cdr3_nt: TGTGCCAGCAGCCTCGGGACACCCACTACCCAGTACTTC; cdr3_aa: CASSLGTPTTQYF
clone_size: NA; j_call: TRBJ2-3; d_call: NA; v_call: TRBV7-6; cdr3_nt: TGTGCCAGCAGCTTAGGGCTGACCGGCACAGATACGCAGTATTTT; cdr3_aa: CASSLGLTGTDTQYF
clone_size: NA; j_call: TRBJ1-1; d_call: NA; v_call: TRBV11-2; cdr3_nt: TGTGCCAGCAGCTTAAGTAGGGGGAATTGGTTGACTGAAGCTTTCTTT; cdr3_aa: CASSLSRGNWLTEAFF